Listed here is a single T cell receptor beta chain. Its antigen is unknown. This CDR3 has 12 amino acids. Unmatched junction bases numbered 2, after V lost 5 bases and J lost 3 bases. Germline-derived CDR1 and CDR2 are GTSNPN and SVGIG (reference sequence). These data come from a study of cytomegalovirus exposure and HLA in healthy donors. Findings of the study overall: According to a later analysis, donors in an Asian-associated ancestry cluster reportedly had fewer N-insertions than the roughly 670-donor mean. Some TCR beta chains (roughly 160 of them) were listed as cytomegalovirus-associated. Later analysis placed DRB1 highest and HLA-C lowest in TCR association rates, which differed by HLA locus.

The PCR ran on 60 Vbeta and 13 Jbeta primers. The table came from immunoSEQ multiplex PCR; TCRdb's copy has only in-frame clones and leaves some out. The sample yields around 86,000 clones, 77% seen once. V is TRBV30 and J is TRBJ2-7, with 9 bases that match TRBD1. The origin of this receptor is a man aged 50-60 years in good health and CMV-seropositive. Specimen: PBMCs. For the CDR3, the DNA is TGTGCCTGGGGGACAGGGAACTACGAGCAGTACTTC. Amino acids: CAWGTGNYEQYF.